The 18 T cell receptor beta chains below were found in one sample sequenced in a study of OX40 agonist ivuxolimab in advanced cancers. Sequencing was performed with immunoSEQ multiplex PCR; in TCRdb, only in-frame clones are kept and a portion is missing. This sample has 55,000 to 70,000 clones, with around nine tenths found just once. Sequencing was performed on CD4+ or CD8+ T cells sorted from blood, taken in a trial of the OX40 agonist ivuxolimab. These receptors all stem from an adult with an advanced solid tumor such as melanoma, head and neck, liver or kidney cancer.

The CDR3 DNA is TGTGCCAGCAGCGTAGGGGGCAGGGAATTTTCGGAGACCCAGTACTTC. Its translation is CASSVGGREFSETQYF. The V call is TRBV9, the J call TRBJ2-5; D might be TRBD1 (5 bases). Germline V gene data show CDR1 as SGDLS and CDR2 as YYNGEE. Trimming removed 0 bases at V and 5 bases at J, with 17 bases between. The CDR3 totals 16 residues.

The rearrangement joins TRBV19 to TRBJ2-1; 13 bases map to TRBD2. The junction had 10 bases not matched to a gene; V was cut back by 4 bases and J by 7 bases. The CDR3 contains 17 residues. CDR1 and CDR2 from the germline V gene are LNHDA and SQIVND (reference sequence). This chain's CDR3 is CASSTLPGTSGANEQFF. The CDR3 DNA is TGTGCCAGTAGTACCCTTCCCGGGACTAGCGGGGCAAATGAGCAGTTCTTC.

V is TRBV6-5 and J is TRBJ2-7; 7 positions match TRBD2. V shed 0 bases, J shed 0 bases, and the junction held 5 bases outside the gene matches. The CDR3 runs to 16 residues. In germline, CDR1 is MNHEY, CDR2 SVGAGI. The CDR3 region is CASSYSYGGSSYEQYF. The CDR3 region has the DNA TGTGCCAGCAGTTACTCGTACGGGGGGAGCTCCTACGAGCAGTACTTC.

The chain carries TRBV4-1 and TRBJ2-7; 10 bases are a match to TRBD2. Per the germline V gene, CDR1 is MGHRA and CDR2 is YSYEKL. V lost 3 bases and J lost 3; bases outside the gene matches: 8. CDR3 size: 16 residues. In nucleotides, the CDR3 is TGCGCCAGCAGCCAGGAGACTAGCGGGTTATACTACGAGCAGTACTTC. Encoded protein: CASSQETSGLYYEQYF.

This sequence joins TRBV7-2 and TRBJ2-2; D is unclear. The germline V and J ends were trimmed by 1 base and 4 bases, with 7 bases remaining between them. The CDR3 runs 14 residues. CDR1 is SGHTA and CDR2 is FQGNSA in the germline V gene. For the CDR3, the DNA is TGTGCCAGCAGCTTAGTATCTGGCACCGGGGAGCTGTTTTTT. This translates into CASSLVSGTGELFF.

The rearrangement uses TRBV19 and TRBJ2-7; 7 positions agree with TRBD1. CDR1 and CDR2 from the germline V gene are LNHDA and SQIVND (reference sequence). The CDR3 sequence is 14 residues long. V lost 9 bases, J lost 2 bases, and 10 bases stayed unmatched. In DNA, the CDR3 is TGTGCCAGCAATTGGACAGGAACTACCTACGAGCAGTACTTC. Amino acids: CASNWTGTTYEQYF.

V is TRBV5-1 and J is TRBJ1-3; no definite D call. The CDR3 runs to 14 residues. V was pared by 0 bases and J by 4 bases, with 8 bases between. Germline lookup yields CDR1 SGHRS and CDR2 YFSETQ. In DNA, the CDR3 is TGCGCCAGCAGCTTGGCGGGAGAGGGAAACACCATATATTTT. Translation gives CASSLAGEGNTIYF.

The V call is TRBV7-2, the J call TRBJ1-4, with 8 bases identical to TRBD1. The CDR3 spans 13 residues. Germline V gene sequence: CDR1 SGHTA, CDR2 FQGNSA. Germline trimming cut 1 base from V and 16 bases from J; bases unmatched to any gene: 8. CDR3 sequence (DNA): TGTGCCAGCAGCTTAGTGGAGGGACAGGCCCCGTTTTTT. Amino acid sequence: CASSLVEGQAPFF.

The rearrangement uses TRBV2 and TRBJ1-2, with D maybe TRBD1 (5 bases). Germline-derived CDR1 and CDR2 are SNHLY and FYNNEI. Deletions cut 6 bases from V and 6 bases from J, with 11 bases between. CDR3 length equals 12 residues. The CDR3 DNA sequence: TGTGCCAGCAGGGGGGTGGGGGATGGCTACACCTTC. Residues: CASRGVGDGYTF.

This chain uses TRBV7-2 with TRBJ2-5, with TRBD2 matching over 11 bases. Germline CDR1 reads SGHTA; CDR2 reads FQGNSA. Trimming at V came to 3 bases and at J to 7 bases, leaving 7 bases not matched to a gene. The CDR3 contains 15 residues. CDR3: CASSFSGGGPTTQYF. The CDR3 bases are TGTGCCAGCAGCTTTAGCGGGGGGGGCCCCACGACCCAGTACTTC.

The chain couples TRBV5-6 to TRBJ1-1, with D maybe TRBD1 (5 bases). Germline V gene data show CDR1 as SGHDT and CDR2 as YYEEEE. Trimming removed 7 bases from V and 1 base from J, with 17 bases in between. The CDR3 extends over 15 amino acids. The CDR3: CASGIWGLKNTEAFF. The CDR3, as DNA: TGTGCCAGCGGGATCTGGGGACTCAAGAACACTGAAGCTTTCTTT. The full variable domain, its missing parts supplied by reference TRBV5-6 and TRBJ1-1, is DAGVTQSPTHLIKTRGQQVTLRCSPKSGHDTVSWYQQALGQGPQFIFQYYEEEERQRGNFPDRFSGHQFPNYSSELNVNALLLGDSALYLCASGIWGLKNTEAFFGQGTRLTVV.

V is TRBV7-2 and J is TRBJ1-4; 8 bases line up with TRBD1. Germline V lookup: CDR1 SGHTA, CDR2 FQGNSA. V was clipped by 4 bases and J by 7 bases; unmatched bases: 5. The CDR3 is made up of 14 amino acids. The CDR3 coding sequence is TGTGCCAGCAGCTCGACAGGGGCTAGTGAAAAACTGTTTTTT. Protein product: CASSSTGASEKLFF.

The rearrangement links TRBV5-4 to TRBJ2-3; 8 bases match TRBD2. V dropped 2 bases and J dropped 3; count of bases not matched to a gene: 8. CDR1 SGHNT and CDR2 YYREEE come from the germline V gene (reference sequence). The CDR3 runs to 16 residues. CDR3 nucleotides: TGTGCCAGCAGCTTTCCCACCGGGGGGGTGACAGATACGCAGTATTTT. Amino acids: CASSFPTGGVTDTQYF.

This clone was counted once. CDR3 coding DNA: TGTGCCAGCAGTTTAGCGGGGGGCTACGAGCAGTACTTC. This translates into CASSLAGGYEQYF. The chain is built from TRBV6-6 and TRBJ2-7; 10 positions match TRBD2. The CDR3 contains 13 residues. Germline V CDR1 and CDR2: MNHNY, SVGAGI (reference sequence). Trimming took 4 bases from V and 3 from J; bases not matched to a gene: 0.

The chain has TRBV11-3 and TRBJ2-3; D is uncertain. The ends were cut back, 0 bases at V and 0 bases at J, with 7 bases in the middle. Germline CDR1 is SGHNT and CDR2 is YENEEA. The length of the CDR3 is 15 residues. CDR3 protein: CASSLDRQSTDTQYF. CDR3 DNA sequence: TGTGCCAGCAGCTTAGATCGCCAAAGCACAGATACGCAGTATTTT.

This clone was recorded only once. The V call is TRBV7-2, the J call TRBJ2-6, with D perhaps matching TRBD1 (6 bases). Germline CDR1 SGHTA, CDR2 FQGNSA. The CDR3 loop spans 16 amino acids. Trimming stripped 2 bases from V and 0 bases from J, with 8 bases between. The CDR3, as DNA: TGTGCCAGCAGCTTATTCAGGGGCTCTGGGGCCAACGTCCTGACTTTC. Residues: CASSLFRGSGANVLTF.

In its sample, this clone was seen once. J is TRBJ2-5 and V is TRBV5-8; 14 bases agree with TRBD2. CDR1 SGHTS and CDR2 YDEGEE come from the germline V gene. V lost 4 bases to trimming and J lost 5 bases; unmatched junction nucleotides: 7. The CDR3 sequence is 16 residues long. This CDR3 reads CASSSGTSGGFETQYF. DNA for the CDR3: TGTGCCAGCAGCAGCGGGACTAGCGGGGGATTCGAGACCCAGTACTTC.

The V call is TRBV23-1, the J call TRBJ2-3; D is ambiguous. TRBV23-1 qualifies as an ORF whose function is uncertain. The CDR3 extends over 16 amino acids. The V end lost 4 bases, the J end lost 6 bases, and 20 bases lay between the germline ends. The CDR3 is CASSLPPTWADDTQYF. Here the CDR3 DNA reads TGCGCCAGCAGTCTTCCTCCGACCTGGGCGGACGATACGCAGTATTTT.